The rows below give T cell receptor beta chains drawn from one sample of a study of T cells in Graves' hyperthyroidism and ophthalmopathy. Using its own MiXCR run on the multiplex PCR reads, TCRdb lists one record per CDR3 protein. The table shows hundreds of thousands of distinct CDR3 sequences, with around 39% occurring only once. Sequenced: blood. Receptor source: a man younger than 30 with Graves' hyperthyroidism. The CDR3 runs from the conserved cysteine through the conserved F or W. A D gene is named only where the DNA matches it firmly. Where a row states a size, it is once, few, many or the class of an expanded clone; other rows omit it.

V gene	clone size	J gene	D gene	CDR3 DNA	CDR3 protein
TRBV10-2	many	TRBJ2-7	.	TGCGCCAGCACGGGCAGTGCCCACGAGCAGTACTTC	CASTGSAHEQYF
TRBV12-5	.	TRBJ1-4	.	TGTGCTAGGAACTACTATTCACAGGCAAAACTGTTTTTT	CARNYYSQAKLFF
TRBV15	.	TRBJ1-1	.	TGTGCCACCAGACCTGACAGGTTGAACACTGAAGCTTTCTTT	CATRPDRLNTEAFF
TRBV10-3	.	TRBJ1-1	.	TGTGCCATCTTCGGGGGGGAGAACACTGAAGCTTTCTTT	CAIFGGENTEAFF
TRBV6-1	.	TRBJ2-5	TRBD1	TGTGCCAGCAGCAGAGGACAGGAGTGGTTCGAAGAGACCCAGTACTTC	CASSRGQEWFEETQYF
TRBV20-1	many	TRBJ1-1	.	TGCAGTGCTAGGTTAGGAGGGAGCGGCACTGAAGCTTTCTTT	CSARLGGSGTEAFF
TRBV7-2	.	TRBJ2-5	.	TGTGCCAGCAGCTGGGGGGGACAGAACCAAGAGACCCAGTACTTC	CASSWGGQNQETQYF
TRBV20-1	many	TRBJ1-2	.	TGCAGTGCCCCGGATAACTATGGCTACACCTTC	CSAPDNYGYTF
TRBV6-6	few	TRBJ1-3	.	TGTGCCAGCACCTCGCCAGGAGCTGGAAACACCATATATTTT	CASTSPGAGNTIYF
TRBV15	many	TRBJ2-5	TRBD1	TGTGCCACCAGCAGATTACGGGACAGCCAAGAGACCCAGTACTTC	CATSRLRDSQETQYF
TRBV19	.	TRBJ2-2	.	TGTGCCAGTAGTACCGTCCCCGGGGTTTGGGAGCTGTTTTTT	CASSTVPGVWELFF
TRBV25-1	many	TRBJ1-1	.	TGTGCCAGCAGTACCGACCGGGAATACACTGAAGCTTTCTTT	CASSTDREYTEAFF
TRBV29-1	many	TRBJ2-7	.	TGCAGCGTTGCCAGACTAGAATCCTACGAGCAGTACTTC	CSVARLESYEQYF
TRBV19	many	TRBJ1-2	.	TGTGCCAGTAGTATCGGGGTTGGCTACACCTTC	CASSIGVGYTF
TRBV6-5	.	TRBJ2-7	TRBD1	TGTGCCAGCAGTTCCTCGGGACAGGGGAGCGACGAGCAGTACTTC	CASSSSGQGSDEQYF
TRBV25-1	many	TRBJ1-2	.	TGTGCCAGCAGTGAATATAACCCTCTCAGGGTAGGCTACACCTTC	CASSEYNPLRVGYTF
TRBV6-6	.	TRBJ1-1	.	TGTGCCAGCAGTTACCACGCCTTAGTGGAAGCTTTCTTT	CASSYHALVEAFF
TRBV19	many	TRBJ2-5	.	TGTGCCAGTAGTTCCCGCGGCGGTTTGAGCGAGACCCAGTACTTC	CASSSRGGLSETQYF
TRBV12-3/TRBV12-4	many	TRBJ1-5	.	TGTGCCAGCAAAAGGGGGGATAGCAATCAGCCCCAGCATTTT	CASKRGDSNQPQHF
TRBV15	.	TRBJ2-5	TRBD2	TGTGCCACCAGCGGGAGGGCCTTTGAGACCCAGTACTTC	CATSGRAFETQYF
TRBV7-9	.	TRBJ2-7	.	TGTGCCAGCAGCACGCGACAGGCCCACGAGCAGTACTTC	CASSTRQAHEQYF
TRBV20-1	.	TRBJ1-3	TRBD1	TGCAGTGCTAGATCGTGGGACAGTCCAGGTGTGGCCTCTGGAAACACCATATATTTT	CSARSWDSPGVASGNTIYF
TRBV5-6	few	TRBJ1-2	.	TGTGCCAGCAGCTTGGTCGCGGAGACGAGCTATGGCTACACCTTC	CASSLVAETSYGYTF
TRBV24-1	.	TRBJ2-3	TRBD2	TGTGCCACGAGCGGGAGGGCCGAAGATACGCAGTATTTT	CATSGRAEDTQYF
TRBV5-1	.	TRBJ2-2	TRBD1	TGCGCCAGCAGCCTCCCGGAAGGGACAGACGGGGAGCTGTTTTTT	CASSLPEGTDGELFF
TRBV19	many	TRBJ1-1	.	TGTGCCAGTAGCGGGGGAGGGCTCATGAACACTGAAGCTTTCTTT	CASSGGGLMNTEAFF
TRBV7-3	.	TRBJ2-2	.	TGCGCCAGCAGCCAAGATAGCGAGCGGGAGCTGTTTTTT	CASSQDSERELFF
TRBV10-3	many	TRBJ1-4	.	TGTGCCATCAGTGAGTCGACGCTGGACAGTGGCATGGCAACTAATGAAAAACTGTTTTTT	CAISESTLDSGMATNEKLFF
TRBV24-1	.	TRBJ1-3	.	TGTGCCACCAGTGATTTGAAGGCTGGAAACACCATATATTTT	CATSDLKAGNTIYF
TRBV5-6	.	TRBJ2-5	.	TGTGCCAGCAGCCCTGGGTGGCAGCGAAATCAGCCCCAGTACTTC	CASSPGWQRNQPQYF
TRBV7-9	few	TRBJ2-5	.	TGTGCCAGCAGCTTAGGCCCAGGGGGGATCGAGACCCAGTACTTC	CASSLGPGGIETQYF
TRBV6-1	.	TRBJ2-7	TRBD2	TGTGCCAGCAGAGAAATTGAGACTAGCGGGTACGAGCAGTACTTC	CASREIETSGYEQYF
TRBV19	many	TRBJ2-6	.	TGTGCCACTGGCTTGGGGACCAACGTCCTGACTTTC	CATGLGTNVLTF
TRBV5-8	many	TRBJ1-5	.	TGTGCCAGCAGCTTGGCACTAGGCAATCAGCCCCAGCATTTT	CASSLALGNQPQHF
TRBV12-3/TRBV12-4	few	TRBJ1-1	TRBD1	TGTGCCAGCAGGGGACAGGCCAGAACTGAAGCTTTCTTT	CASRGQARTEAFF
TRBV9	.	TRBJ2-7	TRBD1	TGTGCCAGCAACGACAGGGCCAGCTACGAGCAGTACTTC	CASNDRASYEQYF
TRBV14	.	TRBJ2-7	TRBD1	TGTGCCAGCAGCCAAGCTCCGGGACAGGTGTACGAGCAGTACTTC	CASSQAPGQVYEQYF
TRBV7-2	.	TRBJ2-3	.	TGTGCCAGCAGCTTAATGGAGGGCTCGGATACGCAGTATTTT	CASSLMEGSDTQYF
TRBV5-4	few	TRBJ1-2	.	TGTGCCAGCAGCTTGGATCGGTGGGGGTTTGGCTACACCTTC	CASSLDRWGFGYTF
TRBV29-1	many	TRBJ2-7	.	TGCAGCGTTGCCGTAGACAGACAAGAGCAGTACTTC	CSVAVDRQEQYF
TRBV6-5	few	TRBJ2-7	.	TGTGCCGCCCAGGGGCAGAGGTACGAGCAGTACTTC	CAAQGQRYEQYF
TRBV19	few	TRBJ2-5	.	TGTGCCAGTAGTTTTCGCGGGTTCCAAGAGACCCAGTACTTC	CASSFRGFQETQYF
TRBV4-3	few	TRBJ1-5	.	TGCGCCAGCAGCCAAACTACATGGAGCAATCAGCCCCAGCATTTT	CASSQTTWSNQPQHF
TRBV19	many	TRBJ2-7	.	TGTGCCAGTAGTATAAGGGGCGGCAGCTCCTACGAGCAGTACTTC	CASSIRGGSSYEQYF
TRBV10-3	.	TRBJ1-5	.	TGTGCCAGCTCATCGGACGGGCAATATAGCAATCAGCCCCAGCATTTT	CASSSDGQYSNQPQHF
TRBV7-6	few	TRBJ2-5	.	TGTGCCAGCAGCACGGCAATTAGGGAGACCCAGTACTTC	CASSTAIRETQYF
TRBV19	many	TRBJ1-4	.	TGTGCCAGTAGTCCCCTCGGCACTGATGGGGAAAAACTGTTTTTT	CASSPLGTDGEKLFF
TRBV29-1	many	TRBJ2-7	TRBD2	TGCAGCGTTGAGACTAGCGGTGGGGGCGAGCAGTACTTC	CSVETSGGGEQYF
TRBV24-1	.	TRBJ2-5	TRBD2	TGTGCCAGCTCACTCGGGAGGCTAGCGGGAGCAGAGACCCAGTACTTC	CASSLGRLAGAETQYF
TRBV3-1	.	TRBJ1-2	.	TGTGCCAGCAGCGAACACGCTAACTATGGCTACACCTTC	CASSEHANYGYTF
TRBV7-2	.	TRBJ1-1	.	TGTGCCAGCAGCAAGATACAGGGTCTGGGCACTGAAGCTTTCTTT	CASSKIQGLGTEAFF
TRBV7-6	many	TRBJ2-5	TRBD2	TGTGCCAGCAGCCAACTAGCGGGGGACCAAGAGACCCAGTACTTC	CASSQLAGDQETQYF
TRBV7-8	many	TRBJ1-2	TRBD1	TGTGCCAGCAGCTCTCTTTTGGGGACAGGGGACGGCTACACCTTC	CASSSLLGTGDGYTF
TRBV4-1	.	TRBJ2-7	.	TGCGCCAGCAGCCAAGCGGGGCAGGGCATCTACGAGCAGTACTTC	CASSQAGQGIYEQYF
TRBV7-2	.	TRBJ1-5	.	TGTGCCAGCAGCTTGTGGGGGGACAATCAGCCCCAGCATTTT	CASSLWGDNQPQHF
TRBV20-1	.	TRBJ2-7	TRBD1	TGCAGTGCCGAAGGGGGCGTCGGTAGGCGCGAGCAGTACTTC	CSAEGGVGRREQYF
TRBV20-1	.	TRBJ2-5	TRBD2	TGCAGTGCTAGACTAGCGGGGGTGCAGGAGACCCAGTACTTC	CSARLAGVQETQYF
TRBV4-1	few	TRBJ1-2	TRBD1	TGCGCCAGCAGCCAAGTCCCCCCGGGACAGGGCTACACCTTC	CASSQVPPGQGYTF
TRBV9	few	TRBJ2-5	TRBD2	TGTGCCAGCAGCGTAGCCCCCAGCGGGAGGGGGCAAGAGACCCAGTACTTC	CASSVAPSGRGQETQYF
TRBV29-1	many	TRBJ2-5	.	TGCAGCGTCGACAGCCTTACCCCTCAAGAGACCCAGTACTTC	CSVDSLTPQETQYF